This note documents a single T cell receptor (beta chain) sequence. This clone's antigen is unknown. CDR1 and CDR2, looked up from the germline V gene (reference sequence), are LNHNV and YYDKDF. Trimming costs V 1 base and J 6 bases, and their ends lie 15 bases apart. The CDR3 spans 15 residues, from the cysteine through the phenylalanine. Just the 45-base CDR3 DNA is kept, in frame starting at base 1. The cohort consisted of approximately 690 healthy bone marrow donors. Cohort members were all nominally healthy when sampled, although unrecorded immune exposures were likely present. The donor tested CMV seronegative and was one of the 352 seronegative cohort members. A peripheral blood sample was provided by each donor, and peripheral blood mononuclear cells were used for TCR beta sequencing. The Qiagen DNeasy Blood Extraction Kit was used to extract genomic DNA from the blood cell samples. This sample is drawn from a study of cytomegalovirus exposure and HLA in healthy donors (dated by TCRdb to about 2017). For the wider study: An earlier analysis of roughly 630 of the donors reported roughly 300 Gb of sequence data and some 120 million unique TCR beta sequences from 150 million to 200 million T cells. In a later genetic analysis, genome-wide SNP genotypes for about three fifths of the 666 donors were used, and that subset was treated as a discovery cohort. Five DR-DQ haplotypes were handled as single units for association and clustering, since linkage in the cohort was strong. All discovery cohort repertoires had been generated using a single sequencing platform. HLA typing included class I and class II loci at four-digit resolution. The study aimed to test whether cataloging public T cell receptors could reveal signatures of past pathogen exposure. Rather than using new phenotypic data, the later analysis identified candidate immune exposures from TCR beta sequences and from how often those sequences occurred across donors. To study patterns of TCR occurrence, a later analysis re-analyzed previously published TCR beta repertoires from more than 550 donors and added high-resolution HLA genotyping. The study combined high-throughput TCR immunosequencing, statistical association of individual TCRs with disease status, and machine learning to predict cytomegalovirus infection status. In an earlier analysis of around 540 of the donors, high-throughput TCR beta sequencing was used to judge whether each TCR beta V gene segment behaved as functional or pseudogenic. Of the roughly 410 genotyped donors, 81% were placed in the genetic ancestry cluster associated with self-reported Caucasian donors. A separate validation cohort of approximately 130 different subjects was used in addition to the 666-subject first cohort. Alongside the repertoire data, information on donor age, sex, ethnicity and CMV serostatus was compiled. Roughly 290 gigabases of sequencing data and approximately 91 million unique TCR sequences made up an early release that covered roughly 670 HLA-typed donors. The number of typed donors differed by locus: about 620-640 for A, B, C, DRB1 and DQB1; some 500 for DQA1; over 600 for DPA1; and about 470 for DPB1. Among 350 to 400 genotyped donors of the cohort, an average of about 240,000 unique TCR beta nucleotide sequences were sequenced per donor, around a sixth of them non-productive. Using immunosequencing, the study profiled T cell repertoires from fewer than 850 subjects and related those repertoires to cytomegalovirus serostatus.

Study-level results and caveats: The authors suggested that the approach could potentially be generalized to other disease states and immunological phenotypes. In a later analysis, most CMV-associated TCR beta chains were found to appear HLA-restricted, with HLA associations seemingly driven largely by CMV exposure. V-gene and J-gene trimming of TCR beta chains was associated with a missense DCLRE1C variant in a later genetic analysis, and the association was replicated in an independent cohort. Correlated functional status among segregating V segments might be attributable to linkage disequilibrium, but an unknown experimental factor could not be ruled out. A few of the identified cytomegalovirus-associated TCR beta chains were confirmed in vitro to be specific for cytomegalovirus antigens. Some IMGT-functional V segments, including TRBV6-2 and TRBV6-3, could not be distinguished by the 87-base-pair reads and were therefore excluded. The cohort was sequenced for TCR beta chains only, and without alpha or paired-chain data the features that could be detected were limited. In a later analysis, the rate of TCR association differed among HLA loci, with DRB1 alleles having the most associated TCRs and HLA-C alleles having the fewest. In a later genetic analysis, fewer N-insertions in productive TCRs were reported among donors in an Asian-associated ancestry cluster than the approximately 710-donor mean. A further reported finding was that TCR beta sequences accurately predicted the HLA-A and HLA-B alleles for most subjects in the first cohort. Because HLA typing was missing for some donors at each locus, association tests included only the typed subset. The classifier was reported to diagnose cytomegalovirus status with high specificity and sensitivity in both the original and validation cohorts. Strong co-occurrence of HLA alleles, especially DR and DQ, made assigning TCR associations to individual alleles difficult. Most TCR sequences were seen in very few donors, while some public TCRs were found in many individuals. According to a later analysis, parvovirus B19, influenza, CMV and Epstein-Barr virus appeared linked to several top co-occurrence clusters. An earlier analysis of approximately 530 of the donors showed that most TCR beta V segments appeared in productive rearrangements either about 87% or about 30% of the time, which broadly matched IMGT annotations. A cluster of highly shared sequence variants was judged likely to be a technical artifact of the sequencing pipeline. At a false discovery rate of 0.05, a later analysis linked around 15,000 TCR beta sequences to specific HLA alleles. Because counts were too low, under 20 rarely observed V segments, including chromosome 9 orphons, were left out of the earlier analysis of roughly 600 of the donors. The presence/absence analyses assumed that sequencing depth was roughly uniform across donors, and that assumption may not be true. CMV serostatus was the only immune exposure information available for the cohort. Compared with equally common non-associated chains, HLA-associated TCR beta chains in a later analysis were more clonally expanded and had lower generation probabilities. The study listed 164 TCR beta chains as associated with cytomegalovirus.

The library was generated by the immunoSEQ multiplex PCR assay. The multiplex PCR relied on a mix of 60 forward primers for TCR Vbeta segments and 13 reverse primers for TCR Jbeta segments. The CDR3 region of rearranged TCR beta genes was amplified from genomic DNA with a multiplex PCR assay. The amplified TCR beta libraries were sequenced on the Illumina HiSeq System as 87-base-pair reads. For the original study's pipeline: A later analysis counted about 80 million unique TCR beta chains across the 550 to 750 repertoires, and 10 million to 12 million of these chains were shared by at least two donors. A nearest-neighbor algorithm error-corrected the raw reads and collapsed the reads into unique sequences, merging closely related sequences to remove PCR and sequencing errors. Alignment of CDR3 sequences to IMGT reference sequences was used to assign V, D and J gene segments. For a sequence to be retained, a match of at least six nucleotides to both a V gene segment and a J gene segment was required. A rearrangement was called productive if the CDR3 had no stop codons and remained in frame with V and J, and every other rearrangement was called non-productive. CDR3 was defined by IMGT convention, running from the second conserved V-encoded cysteine to the conserved J-encoded phenylalanine. The earlier analysis of some 600 of the donors excluded sequences that lacked an unambiguous match to a single V gene segment. In an earlier analysis of several hundred of the donors, a V segment was called functional when productive rearrangements were above 56.7%, and segregating when the standard deviation between donors exceeded 5%. A statistical classification framework was developed to diagnose cytomegalovirus status using the catalog of TCR beta chain sequences. In a later analysis, TCR nucleotide sequences were compared against IMGT/GENE-DB human TR gene sequences so that V and J genes could be assigned. A later analysis assigned CDR3 sequences and most-parsimonious VDJ recombination scenarios with the TCRdist pipeline. In a later analysis, each TCR beta chain was defined by its CDR3 amino acid sequence together with its V-gene family, and reads lacking a unique V-gene family were excluded. A later analysis removed 592 highly shared, low-generation-probability nucleotide sequences to deal with suspected cross-contamination and a sequencing artifact. In a later analysis, a clonal expansion index for each public chain was calculated from normalized within-repertoire ranks of inferred template counts. Generation probabilities in a later analysis came from a VDJ recombination model fitted to out-of-frame rearrangements, and those results were checked against IGoR. In a later analysis, hypergeometric tests were used to score TCR-TCR, TCR-HLA and TCR-CMV co-occurrence, with a repertoire-size bias correction applied to TCR pairs. To estimate false discovery rates, a later analysis permuted the HLA or CMV assignments 20 times. A later analysis grouped co-occurring TCRs with DBSCAN, adding TCRdist sequence similarity when clustering within HLA-allele-positive subsets. For co-occurrence clustering, repertoires with fewer than 30,000 or more than 120,000 public chains were excluded, along with four or five repertoires with anomalous nucleotide sharing. This immuneACCESS table, as held by TCRdb, lists in-frame sequences with V and J called but not all clones. Of the missing ones, under half trace to an unresolved V gene in checked studies; the others have no known cause. For V, J and clone size, that table is used; D and trimming come from the DNA. The sample table includes more than 110,000 clones. The biggest ten clones account for under 3.5% of the sample.

Recombination linked TRBV15 to TRBJ2-5, with TRBD1 perhaps the D gene, on 6 matching bases. Source material: PBMCs. This clonotype was obtained from a man aged 35-49 years in good health and CMV-seronegative. Read as DNA, the sequence is TGTGCCACCAGCAGAGGAGGACTGGGGGCAAAGACCCAGTACTTC. The resulting protein is CATSRGGLGAKTQYF.